The present T cell receptor beta chain was sequenced within a study of response to subunit inactivated influenza vaccine. TCRdb itself ran the RT-PCR reads through MiXCR, one entry per CDR3 protein. This sample has over 800,000 distinct CDR3 sequences, with around 20% found just once. Study results and caveats: Few additional T cells are recruited per seasonal influenza vaccination, authors suggested.

V was pared by 4 bases and J by 12 bases, with 11 bases of the junction left unmatched. The CDR3 spans 13 residues. CDR1 and CDR2 (germline): KGHDR, SFDVKD. This clonotype was detected a few times. Antigen specificity is unknown. The sequenced sample was PBMCs from blood, obtained about 5 days after vaccination. The TCR originated in a man aged 50 to 59 who received an inactivated influenza vaccine. This chain links TRBV24-1 with TRBJ2-7; the match to TRBD1 covers 7 bases. The CDR3: CATSEQQPGQLYF. In DNA, the CDR3 is TGTGCCACCAGTGAGCAACAACCGGGACAGCTGTACTTC.